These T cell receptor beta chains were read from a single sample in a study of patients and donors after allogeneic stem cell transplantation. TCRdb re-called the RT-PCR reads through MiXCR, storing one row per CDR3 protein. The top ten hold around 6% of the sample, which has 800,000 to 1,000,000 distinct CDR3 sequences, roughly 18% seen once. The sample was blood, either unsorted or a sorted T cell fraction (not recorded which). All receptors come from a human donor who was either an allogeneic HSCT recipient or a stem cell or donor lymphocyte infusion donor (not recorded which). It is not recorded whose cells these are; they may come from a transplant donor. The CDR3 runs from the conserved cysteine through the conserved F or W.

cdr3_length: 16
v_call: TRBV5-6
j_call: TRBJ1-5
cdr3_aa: CASSSFLGGSNQPQHF

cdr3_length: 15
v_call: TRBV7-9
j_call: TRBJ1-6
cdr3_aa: CASSARRDMGSPLHF

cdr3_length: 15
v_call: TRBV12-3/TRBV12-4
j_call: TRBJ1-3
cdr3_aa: CASSLRSRSGNTIYF

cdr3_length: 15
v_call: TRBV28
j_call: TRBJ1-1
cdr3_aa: CASSSTGGANTEAFF

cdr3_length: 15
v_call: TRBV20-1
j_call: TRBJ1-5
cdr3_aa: CSASEGAYSNQPQHF

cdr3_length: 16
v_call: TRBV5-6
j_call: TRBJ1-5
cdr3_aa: CASSWGTSGGNQPQHF

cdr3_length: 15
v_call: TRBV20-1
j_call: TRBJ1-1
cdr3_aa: CSARDLGGSVTEAFF

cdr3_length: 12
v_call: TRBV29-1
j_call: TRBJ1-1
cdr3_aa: CSSGFINTEAFF

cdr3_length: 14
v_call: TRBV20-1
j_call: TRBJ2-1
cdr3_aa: CSATPPRDYNEQFF

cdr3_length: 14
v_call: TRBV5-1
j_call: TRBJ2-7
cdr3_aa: CASSGQGKSYEQYF

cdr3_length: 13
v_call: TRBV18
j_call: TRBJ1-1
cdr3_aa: CASSPTRRTEAFF

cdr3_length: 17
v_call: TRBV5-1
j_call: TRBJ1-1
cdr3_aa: CASSLAGTGLGGTEAFF

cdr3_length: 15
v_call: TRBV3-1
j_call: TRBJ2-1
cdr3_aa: CASSQYFGTGNEQFF

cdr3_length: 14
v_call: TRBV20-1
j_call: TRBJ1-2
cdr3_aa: CSARDPSDNYGYTF

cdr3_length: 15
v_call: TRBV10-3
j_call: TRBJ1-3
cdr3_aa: CAISVNRGPGNTIYF

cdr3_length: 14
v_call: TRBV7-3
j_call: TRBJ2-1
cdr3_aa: CASSIGGEYNEQFF

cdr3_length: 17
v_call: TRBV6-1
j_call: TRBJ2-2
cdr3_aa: CASRGLAGGTNTGELFF

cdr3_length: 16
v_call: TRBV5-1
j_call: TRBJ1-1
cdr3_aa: CASSQDRTGLGTEAFF

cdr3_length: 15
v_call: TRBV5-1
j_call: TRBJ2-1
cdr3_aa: CASSLEAGRENEQFF

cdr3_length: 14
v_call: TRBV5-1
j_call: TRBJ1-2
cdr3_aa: CASSPVEGRYGYTF

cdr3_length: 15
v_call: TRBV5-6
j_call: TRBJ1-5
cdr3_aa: CASSWYRGSNQPQHF

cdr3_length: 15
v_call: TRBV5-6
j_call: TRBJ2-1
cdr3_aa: CASSLAGRVYNEQFF

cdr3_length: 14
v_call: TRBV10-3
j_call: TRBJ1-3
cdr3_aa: CAISESVVGNTIYF

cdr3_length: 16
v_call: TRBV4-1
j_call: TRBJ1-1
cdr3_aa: CASSHISQTSNTEAFF

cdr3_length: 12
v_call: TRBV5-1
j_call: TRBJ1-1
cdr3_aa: CATPLGFTEAFF

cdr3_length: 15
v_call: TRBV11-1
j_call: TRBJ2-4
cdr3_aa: CASSNPGLPKNIQYF

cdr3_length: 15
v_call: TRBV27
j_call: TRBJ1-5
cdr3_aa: CASSLGAGLGQPQHF

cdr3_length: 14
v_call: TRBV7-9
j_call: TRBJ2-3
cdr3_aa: CASSPGPDTDTQYF

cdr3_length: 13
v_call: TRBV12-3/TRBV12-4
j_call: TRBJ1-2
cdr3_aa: CASSLAASYGYTF

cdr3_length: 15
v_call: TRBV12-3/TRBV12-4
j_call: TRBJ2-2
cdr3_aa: CASSNRGKVAGELFF

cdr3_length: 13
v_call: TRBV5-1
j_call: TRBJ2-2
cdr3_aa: CASSPVTAGELFF

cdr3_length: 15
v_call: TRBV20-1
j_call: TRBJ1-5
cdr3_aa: CSARDWTEDNQPQHF

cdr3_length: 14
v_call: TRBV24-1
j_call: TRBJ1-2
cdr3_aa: CATSDWTGLDGYTF

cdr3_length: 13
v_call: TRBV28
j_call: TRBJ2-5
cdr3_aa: CASSLPGLETQYF

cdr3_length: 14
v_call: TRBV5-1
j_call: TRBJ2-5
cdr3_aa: CASSFIKDQETQYF

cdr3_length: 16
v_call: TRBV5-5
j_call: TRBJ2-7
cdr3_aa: CASSPVRTSGNYEQYF

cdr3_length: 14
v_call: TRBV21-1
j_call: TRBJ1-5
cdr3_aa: CASVSPGSNQPQHF

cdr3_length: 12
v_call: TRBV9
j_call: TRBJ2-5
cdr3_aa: CASSVAGETQYF

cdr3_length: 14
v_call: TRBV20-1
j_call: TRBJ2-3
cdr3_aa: CSAPKEGLGDTQYF